Here is one TCR beta chain with its context. This entry comes from a study of blood T cell repertoires in COVID-19. Study background: Samples representing acute and convalescent COVID-19 were sourced from the United States, Italy and Spain.

Germline CDR1 reads SEHNR; CDR2 reads FQNEAQ (reference sequence). The CDR3 covers 16 residues. Trimming took 5 bases from V and 3 from J; bases not matched to a gene: 7. In the original workflow: Amplified reference gene primers provided the basis for estimating nucleated cell counts. Repertoires were generated with immunoSEQ multiplex PCR, while TCRdb's copy carries only in-frame clones and drops some. D and trimming were read from the DNA, whereas the V and J calls and clone size are those reported in that table. There are 90,000 to 150,000 clones in the sample; 87% occur only once, and more than 2% lies in the top ten.

The sequence derives from a woman aged 45-65 years with acute or convalescent COVID-19. The chain combines TRBV7-9 with TRBJ1-3; TRBD1 matches at 10 bases. Sequencing was performed on peripheral blood. CDR3 sequence reads: CASSVTTGGVGNTIYF. CDR3 DNA: TGTGCCAGCAGCGTAACGACAGGGGGCGTTGGAAACACCATATATTTT.